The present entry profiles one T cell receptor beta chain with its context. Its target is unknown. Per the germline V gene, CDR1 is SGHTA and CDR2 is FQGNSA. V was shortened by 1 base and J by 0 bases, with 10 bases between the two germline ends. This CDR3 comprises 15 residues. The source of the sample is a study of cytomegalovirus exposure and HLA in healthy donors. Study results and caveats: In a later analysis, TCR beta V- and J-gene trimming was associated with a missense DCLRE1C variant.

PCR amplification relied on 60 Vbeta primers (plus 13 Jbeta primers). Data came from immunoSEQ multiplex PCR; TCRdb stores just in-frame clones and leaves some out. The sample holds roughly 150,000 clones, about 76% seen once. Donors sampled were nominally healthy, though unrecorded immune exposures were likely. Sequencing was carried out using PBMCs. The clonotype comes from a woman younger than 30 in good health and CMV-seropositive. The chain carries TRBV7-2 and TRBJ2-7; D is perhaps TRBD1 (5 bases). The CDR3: CASSLGGHHSYEQYF. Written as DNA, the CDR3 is TGTGCCAGCAGCTTAGGAGGACACCACTCCTACGAGCAGTACTTC. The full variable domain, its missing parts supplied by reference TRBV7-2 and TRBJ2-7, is GAGVSQSPSNKVTEKGKDVELRCDPISGHTALYWYRQSLGQGLEFLIYFQGNSAPDKSGLPSDRFSAERTGGSVSTLTIQRTQQEDSAVYLCASSLGGHHSYEQYFGPGTRLTVT.